This T cell receptor (beta chain) was identified during a study of T cells in Graves' hyperthyroidism and ophthalmopathy. Findings of the study overall: Within blood appeared most thyroid clonotypes that had expanded above 0.001. From stable hyperthyroidism, ophthalmopathy was set apart by a 13 V-J model.

Graves' hyperthyroidism without ophthalmopathy progression within 18 months was termed stable. This CDR3 is 15 amino acids long. The germline gives CDR1 LNHDA, CDR2 SQIVND (reference sequence). Trimming removed 6 bases from V and 10 bases from J; junction bases left unmatched: 16. Amplified regions were TCR beta CDR3 sequences from RNA transcripts. First-round RT-PCR with HTBI primers amplified the TCR CDR3 region. TCRdb processed the multiplex PCR reads anew with MiXCR; each CDR3 protein has one entry. The repertoire holds approximately 700,000 distinct CDR3 sequences, with 15% to 20% as singletons. In this sample, this clonotype turned up a few times. What it binds is unknown.

The sequence derives from a man aged 18 to 30 with Graves' hyperthyroidism. This rearrangement joins TRBV19 to TRBJ2-5, with 8 bases matching TRBD2. Sequenced material: blood. CDR3 nucleotide sequence: TGTGCCAGTAGCGCGACTAGCGCCTTCAAGGTGGGCCAGTACTTC. Amino acids: CASSATSAFKVGQYF.